Below, one T cell receptor (beta chain) is given with its context. Its specificity is unknown. These data belong to a study of siplizumab effects on memory and regulatory T cells. Profiling relied on immunoSEQ multiplex PCR, and the TCRdb table lists in-frame clones only, not all of them. Here the sample spans some 100,000 clones, 94% being singletons. Findings and caveats of the study: Most proliferating CD4+ or CD8+ clones, roughly 80-96%, had no naive or memory assignment.

The CDR3 is 13 amino acids. The V gene lost 1 base and the J gene lost 10 bases, with 11 bases spanning the gap. Germline CDR1 reads SSHAT; CDR2 reads FNYEAQ (reference sequence). This TCR was sampled from a human donor in good health. The rearrangement uses TRBV7-7 and TRBJ2-1, with D perhaps TRBD1 (6 bases). Sequenced: Tregs sorted from blood. CDR3 sequence (DNA): TGTGCCAGCAGCTTAGTAGGGGGTTCGGAGCAGTTCTTC. It translates to CASSLVGGSEQFF.